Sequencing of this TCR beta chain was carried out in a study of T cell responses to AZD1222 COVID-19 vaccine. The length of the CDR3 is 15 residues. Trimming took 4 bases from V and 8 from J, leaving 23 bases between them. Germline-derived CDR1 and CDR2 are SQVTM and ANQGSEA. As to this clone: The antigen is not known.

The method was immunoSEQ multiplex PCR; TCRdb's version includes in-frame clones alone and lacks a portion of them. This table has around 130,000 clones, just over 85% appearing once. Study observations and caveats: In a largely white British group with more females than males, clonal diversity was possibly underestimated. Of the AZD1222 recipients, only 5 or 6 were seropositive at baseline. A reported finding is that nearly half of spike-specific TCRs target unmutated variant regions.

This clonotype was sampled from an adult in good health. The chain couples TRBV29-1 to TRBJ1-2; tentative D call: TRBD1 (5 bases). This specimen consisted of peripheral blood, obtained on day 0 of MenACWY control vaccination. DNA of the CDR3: TGCAGCGTTGGACCCCACGGCAGGGATTGGGAAGGCTACACCTTC. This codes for CSVGPHGRDWEGYTF.